This is a list of T cell receptor beta chains from one sample in a study of blood T cell repertoires in COVID-19. The method was immunoSEQ multiplex PCR; TCRdb's version includes in-frame clones alone and lacks a portion of them. The sample consists of fewer than 95,000 clones, approximately 90% of them appearing once. Sample: peripheral blood. The receptors were sampled from a man between 50 and 59 years old with acute or convalescent COVID-19. CDR3s include the opening cysteine and the closing phenylalanine or tryptophan. The order of the fields is J gene, CDR3 length, V gene, D gene, clone size, CDR3 DNA, CDR3 protein. The D gene is left open where the match is weak. A row's size may be missing; if present it is once, few, many or a size class.

TRBJ1-6 | 15 | TRBV7-2 | TRBD1 | - | TGTGCCAGCAGCTTAGAGGGGGCGAAGGATTCACCCCTCCACTTT | CASSLEGAKDSPLHF
TRBJ2-2 | 15 | TRBV11-2 | - | - | TGTGCCAGCAGCTTAGGGGCCCGAGGGACCGGGGAGCTGTTTTTT | CASSLGARGTGELFF
TRBJ1-3 | 13 | TRBV11-3 | - | - | TGTGCCAGCAGCCGGGCAGGAGGGAACACCATATATTTT | CASSRAGGNTIYF
TRBJ2-2 | 17 | TRBV11-3 | TRBD1 | - | TGTGCCAGCAGCGCAAAAGGGACAGGGTACAACACCGGGGAGCTGTTTTTT | CASSAKGTGYNTGELFF
TRBJ1-2 | 13 | TRBV12-3/TRBV12-4 | - | few | TGTGCCAGCACTACGGACAGAATATATGGCTACACCTTC | CASTTDRIYGYTF
TRBJ2-2 | 16 | TRBV9 | - | - | TGTGCCAGCAGCGTAGACTATGGCAGGGCCACCGGGGAGCTGTTTTTT | CASSVDYGRATGELFF
TRBJ2-5 | 15 | TRBV11-2 | TRBD1 | - | TGTGCCAGCAGCTCAACGACAGGGGCCCAAGAGACCCAGTACTTC | CASSSTTGAQETQYF
TRBJ2-3 | 13 | TRBV7-2 | - | - | TGTGCCAGCAGCTTCGGGGTCACAGATACGCAGTATTTT | CASSFGVTDTQYF
TRBJ2-3 | 14 | TRBV29-1 | TRBD1 | - | TGCAGCGCAGACATAACAGGGGGCGTAGATACGCAGTATTTT | CSADITGGVDTQYF
TRBJ1-5 | 16 | TRBV5-4 | - | once | TGTGCCAGCAGCTTGGCAGGGGCGGGGGACAATCAGCCCCAGCATTTT | CASSLAGAGDNQPQHF
TRBJ2-1 | 13 | TRBV30 | TRBD2 | - | TGTGCCTGGACCCGGGGGGGCCTAGGGGAGCAGTTCTTC | CAWTRGGLGEQFF
TRBJ1-2 | 12 | TRBV6-5 | - | - | TGTGCCAGCAAGGGAGCTAACTATGGCTACACCTTC | CASKGANYGYTF
TRBJ2-1 | 11 | TRBV6-5 | - | - | TGTGCCAGCAGCCAGGGCTATGAGCAGTTCTTC | CASSQGYEQFF
TRBJ2-5 | 15 | TRBV7-2 | - | - | TGTGCCAGCAGCTTCGCGGCAGGGGTACAAGAGACCCAGTACTTC | CASSFAAGVQETQYF
TRBJ2-3 | 18 | TRBV30 | TRBD1 | - | TGTGCCTGGAGTGATCCCTTCAGACAGGGTACTAGCACAGATACGCAGTATTTT | CAWSDPFRQGTSTDTQYF
TRBJ1-1 | 17 | TRBV6-1 | TRBD1 | - | TGTGCCAGCAGTGAAGCGGGGACAGGGGGAAGGGGAACTGAAGCTTTCTTT | CASSEAGTGGRGTEAFF
TRBJ2-2 | 20 | TRBV4-2 | TRBD2 | few | TGTGCCAGCAGCCAAGATTTAGCGGGGGGCTTCCCCACGAACACCGGGGAGCTGTTTTTT | CASSQDLAGGFPTNTGELFF
TRBJ2-2 | 15 | TRBV5-1 | TRBD1 | - | TGCGCCAGCAGCTTGGGACAGGGGTTCACCGGGGAGCTGTTTTTT | CASSLGQGFTGELFF